The rows below give T cell receptor beta chains drawn from one sample of a study of blood T cell repertoires in COVID-19. The table came from immunoSEQ multiplex PCR; TCRdb's copy has only in-frame clones and leaves some out. Of approximately 100,000 clones listed, 80% to 90% were seen once; the top ten hold under 14%. The material sequenced was peripheral blood. The source is a woman under 40 with acute or convalescent COVID-19. CDR3s include the opening cysteine and the closing phenylalanine or tryptophan. The D gene is left open where the match is weak.

TRBJ1-1	.	TRBV12-3/TRBV12-4	CASSLQENTEAFF
TRBJ1-5	.	TRBV19	CASSWTALTGQPQHF
TRBJ2-3	.	TRBV23-1	CARIDRLQSSFNTDTQYF
TRBJ1-2	TRBD1	TRBV6-5	CASSYWDRGGGYTF
TRBJ2-7	.	TRBV6-1	CASSEVFGVSYEQYF
TRBJ2-1	.	TRBV7-2	CASSLQGWQGRNEQFF
TRBJ1-5	.	TRBV4-2	CASSQEDSPNQPQHF
TRBJ2-7	TRBD1	TRBV5-1	CASSSHTLTGWEQYF
TRBJ2-2	TRBD1	TRBV7-2	CATRETGTGITGELFF
TRBJ1-5	TRBD1	TRBV19	CASSTRGLQLQHF
TRBJ2-7	TRBD1	TRBV11-3	CASSLARGKDEQYF
TRBJ1-4	.	TRBV2	CASKYGGEKLFF
TRBJ2-2	.	TRBV6-1	CASSEWAGISGELFF
TRBJ1-5	TRBD1	TRBV4-1	CASSQEGQHPNQPQHF
TRBJ1-5	TRBD1	TRBV7-2	CASSLRQGVNQPQHF
TRBJ2-3	TRBD2	TRBV5-1	CASSLPGGDTQYF
TRBJ1-3	.	TRBV6-1	CASSELEGTIYF
TRBJ1-2	.	TRBV7-9	CASSLPQGRDYGYTF
TRBJ2-1	.	TRBV20-1	CSASSSMGEQFF
TRBJ1-3	.	TRBV5-1	CASFDNRAGNTIYF
TRBJ1-1	TRBD1	TRBV5-1	CASSLVTGDTEAFF
TRBJ2-1	TRBD1	TRBV28	CASTEGGDHNEQFF
TRBJ2-7	TRBD1	TRBV3-1/TRBV3-2	CASSDRDRGQYF
TRBJ1-4	.	TRBV5-5	CASSGTADEKLFF
TRBJ1-3	TRBD1	TRBV24-1	CATSDLRPSEDRGLYSGNTIYF
TRBJ2-1	TRBD2	TRBV3-1/TRBV3-2	CASSQVLLAGNNEQFF
TRBJ1-4	.	TRBV5-1	CASSFLTPDSEKLFF
TRBJ2-3	TRBD1	TRBV28	CASSVTGGTDTQYF
TRBJ1-1	TRBD1	TRBV4-1	CASSPKTGPTEAFF
TRBJ2-2	TRBD2	TRBV27	CASSRSSGGPFANTGELFF
TRBJ1-5	TRBD1	TRBV27	CASSSDRVGQPQHF
TRBJ2-1	.	TRBV10-2	CASSNSFSSYNEQFF
TRBJ2-3	TRBD2	TRBV9	CASSVRSGGGTDTQYF
TRBJ2-5	TRBD2	TRBV6-6	CASTGRRLAGQETQYF
TRBJ2-7	TRBD1	TRBV28	CASSLQGVRYEQYF
TRBJ1-1	.	TRBV30	CAWSVTDRNTEAFF
TRBJ1-5	.	TRBV2	CASSTDRQGFYSNQPQHF
TRBJ2-7	TRBD1	TRBV18	CASSPSGGHEQYF
TRBJ1-2	.	TRBV2	CASSVLDSNGYTF
TRBJ2-7	TRBD2	TRBV15	CATSRAGGSYEQYF
TRBJ2-2	TRBD1	TRBV2	CASSPSGTGVGGELFF
TRBJ2-1	.	TRBV27	CASTYGDEQFF
TRBJ2-7	.	TRBV6-5	CASSRGPSYEQYF
TRBJ1-1	.	TRBV5-6	CASSRIGVTVNTEAFF
TRBJ2-6	.	TRBV7-9	CASSFGIQSGSGANVLTF
TRBJ1-3	.	TRBV10-1	CASTFSVSIYF
TRBJ2-2	.	TRBV9	CASSVVSVGTGELFF
TRBJ1-4	.	TRBV28	CASSLVRRDNEKLFF
TRBJ1-3	.	TRBV12-2	CASRSTGVLAGNTIYF
TRBJ1-6	.	TRBV2	CASSAGSYNSPLHF
TRBJ1-2	.	TRBV5-8	CASSFYSQGIDYGYTF
TRBJ1-4	TRBD1	TRBV6-5	CASAGQNNEKLFF
TRBJ1-5	.	TRBV28	CASAPPDRRSNQPQHF
TRBJ1-2	.	TRBV6-5	CASSYGGAGGYTF
TRBJ2-7	.	TRBV30	CAWSWTEISYEQYF
TRBJ1-2	TRBD1	TRBV29-1	CSVEDLGQGAWGGRYTF
TRBJ1-1	.	TRBV4-1	CASSDPRRLEAFF
TRBJ2-7	TRBD1	TRBV6-6	CASSYGGQGYEQYF
TRBJ1-2	.	TRBV12-3/TRBV12-4	CASSLRGNYGYTF
TRBJ1-2	.	TRBV7-8	CASSPPDSFPYYGYTF